The rows below give T cell receptor beta chains drawn from one sample of a study of shared clonotypes between healthy human individuals. This table comes from immunoSEQ multiplex PCR, and its TCRdb copy is limited to in-frame clones, with some not included. The table includes about 2,500,000 clones, 90% to 95% detected once. The sample comprised naive CD4+ T cells sorted from blood. The source is a man between 18 and 29 years old in good health. Both conserved end residues are trimmed from each CDR3. The D gene is left open where the match is weak.

d_call | v_call | cdr3_aa
- | TRBV27 | ASSFSSGWTQY
- | TRBV7-9 | ASSLTRETGELF
TRBD1 | TRBV2 | ASSETQGGWENTEAF
- | TRBV11-2 | ASSLDMGSYNEQF
TRBD1 | TRBV30 | AWSAARTNRGPETQY
TRBD2 | TRBV5-6 | ASSSLLAGVGNEQF
- | TRBV5-1 | ASSLTSYEQY
TRBD2 | TRBV30 | AWSVARLAGVYEQY
TRBD2 | TRBV10-1 | ASSESGGAEAQY
- | TRBV7-9 | ASDTTDTQY
- | TRBV5-4 | ASSRWTTGTDTQY
TRBD1 | TRBV2 | ASKRVPGPLTGTGASNYGYT
- | TRBV5-1 | ASSLELGEIQETQY
- | TRBV6-4 | ASSDSSAGTNEQF
- | TRBV28 | ASSPSGVAYEQY
- | TRBV7-8 | ASSLARFIETQY
- | TRBV6-1 | ASSEATWYQETQY
- | TRBV10-3 | AIRGQANEKLF
- | TRBV5-4 | ASSLVDLVETQY
- | TRBV5-6 | ASSQPSTDTQY
- | TRBV5-1 | ASSPLGAHEKLF
- | TRBV5-6 | ASSLANYDHYGYT
- | TRBV29-1 | SVEDLGSTDTQY
- | TRBV4-3 | ASSQDLSPGELF
TRBD1 | TRBV2 | AKTAGGSGANVLT
TRBD1 | TRBV9 | ASSPTGGRLETQY
- | TRBV18 | ASSPDRSILGEAF
TRBD1 | TRBV28 | ASRAGGQGFGYT
TRBD1 | TRBV7-9 | ASSLGTGTLGEAF
- | TRBV10-2 | ASSDWGDSPLH
- | TRBV7-9 | ASSLAGLITEKLF
TRBD1 | TRBV6-1 | ASRSGTGAYEQY
TRBD1 | TRBV7-9 | ASSFGQATGELF
TRBD2 | TRBV10-1 | ASSGDSGGSGGTDTQY
- | TRBV19 | ASSLGGAGYGYT
- | TRBV5-1 | ASRSRVGQLNTEAF
TRBD1 | TRBV6-1 | ASSAGGAGTGLKTQY
- | TRBV10-3 | AINEGAGANVLT
TRBD1 | TRBV5-4 | ASSARQGNTEAF
- | TRBV6-1 | ASRTENNYGYT
- | TRBV9 | ASSVVADTDTQY
- | TRBV10-1 | ASSLSGIGETQY
- | TRBV5-6 | ASSFGRKSSYNSPLH
- | TRBV19 | ASTPGPGAGNEQF
TRBD1 | TRBV7-8 | ASRSSRTGYYEQY
- | TRBV7-2 | ASSSTGPRTDTQY
- | TRBV5-4 | ASSLADNYGYT
- | TRBV6-6 | ASSPGFNEQF
TRBD1 | TRBV5-4 | ASSGRQGSNEQF
- | TRBV6-4 | ASKPGLLTGELF
TRBD2 | TRBV19 | ASREGLAGFNEQF
- | TRBV30 | AWSVRRLQTNEKLF
- | TRBV19 | ASSISSAASYNEQF
- | TRBV7-2 | ASSFMDRGNEKLF
- | TRBV10-1 | ASSESGLY
TRBD2 | TRBV7-8 | ASSLGLALGELF
- | TRBV11-3 | ASSFSGNEQF
- | TRBV11-1 | ASSITTTGDGYT
TRBD2 | TRBV11-2 | ASSLMALAGSYEQY